The rows below give T cell receptor beta chains drawn from one sample of a study of blood T cell repertoires in COVID-19. Produced via immunoSEQ multiplex PCR; TCRdb's table is partial and in-frame only. The table records about 320,000 clones, approximately 90% of them present only once. The sequencing sample was made of PBMCs or T cells enriched from blood (not recorded which). All receptors derive from a woman aged 25-40 years who had been exposed to COVID-19. The CDR3 runs from the conserved cysteine through the conserved F or W. A D gene is named only where the DNA matches it firmly. Expanded clones get a size class; other rows say once, few or many, or leave the size out.

J	size	V	D	CDR3	DNA
TRBJ2-1	-	TRBV5-1	TRBD2	CASSLSSGGALNEQFF	TGCGCCAGCAGCTTGAGTAGCGGGGGGGCCCTCAATGAGCAGTTCTTC
TRBJ2-3	-	TRBV4-2	-	CASSQGGSTDTQYF	TGTGCCAGCAGCCAAGGCGGGAGCACAGATACGCAGTATTTT
TRBJ2-5	-	TRBV9	-	CASSVGGRAETQYF	TGTGCCAGCAGCGTAGGGGGCAGGGCCGAGACCCAGTACTTC
TRBJ2-1	-	TRBV20-1	TRBD2	CSASPLLRGGRNEQFF	TGCAGTGCTAGTCCCTTACTGCGGGGGGGCCGGAATGAGCAGTTCTTC
TRBJ1-1	-	TRBV4-3	-	CASSQDRARLTEAFF	TGCGCCAGCAGCCAAGACAGGGCGAGGTTAACTGAAGCTTTCTTT
TRBJ1-1	-	TRBV7-6	-	CASSLGAYDTEAFF	TGTGCCAGCAGCTTAGGAGCGTACGACACTGAAGCTTTCTTT
TRBJ1-4	-	TRBV5-1	TRBD1	CASSNTGGHEKLFF	TGCGCCAGCAGCAACACAGGGGGGCATGAAAAACTGTTTTTT
TRBJ1-1	-	TRBV11-1	TRBD1	CASSSGQGGATEAFF	TGTGCCAGCAGCTCTGGACAGGGTGGGGCCACTGAAGCTTTCTTT
TRBJ2-7	once	TRBV7-6	TRBD2	CASSLAAGGPREQYF	TGTGCCAGCAGCTTAGCAGCGGGGGGCCCTCGGGAGCAGTACTTC
TRBJ1-4	-	TRBV18	TRBD1	CASSPTGAPEKLFF	TGTGCCAGCTCACCAACAGGGGCTCCTGAAAAACTGTTTTTT
TRBJ1-2	-	TRBV4-1	TRBD1	CASSQGDRKGYGYTF	TGCGCCAGCAGCCAAGGGGACAGGAAGGGGTATGGCTACACCTTC
TRBJ1-1	-	TRBV7-9	-	CASSLNRVNTEAFF	TGTGCCAGCAGCTTAAACAGGGTGAACACTGAAGCTTTCTTT
TRBJ1-4	-	TRBV9	-	CASSRREVREKLFF	TGTGCCAGCAGTCGCAGGGAGGTTCGTGAAAAACTGTTTTTT
TRBJ1-4	once	TRBV19	-	CASSDRTFKEKLFF	TGTGCCAGTAGTGACAGGACCTTTAAGGAAAAACTGTTTTTT
TRBJ2-7	once	TRBV4-3	-	CASSQDGGNHEQYF	TGCGCCAGCAGCCAAGATGGAGGGAACCACGAGCAGTACTTC
TRBJ2-3	-	TRBV3-1/TRBV3-2	TRBD1	CASSPRTGSTDTQYF	TGTGCCAGCAGCCCAAGGACAGGTAGCACAGATACGCAGTATTTT
TRBJ1-5	-	TRBV19	-	CASSPITQGYSNQPQHF	TGTGCCAGTAGCCCCATAACCCAGGGTTATAGCAATCAGCCCCAGCATTTT
TRBJ1-2	-	TRBV12-3/TRBV12-4	-	CASEDPEDGYTF	TGTGCCAGCGAGGACCCGGAGGATGGCTACACCTTC
TRBJ1-2	-	TRBV12-3/TRBV12-4	TRBD1	CASSWDRVGGYTF	TGTGCCAGCAGCTGGGACAGGGTCGGTGGCTACACCTTC
TRBJ1-1	-	TRBV3-1/TRBV3-2	-	CASSQGTGFTEAFF	TGTGCCAGCAGCCAAGGAACAGGTTTCACTGAAGCTTTCTTT
TRBJ2-7	-	TRBV14	-	CASSQDLAAGSYEQYF	TGTGCCAGCAGCCAAGATCTCGCGGCGGGTTCCTACGAGCAGTACTTC
TRBJ1-2	-	TRBV6-5	-	CASSYSFLGTQGGYTF	TGTGCCAGCAGTTACTCGTTCCTGGGTACTCAGGGGGGCTACACCTTC
TRBJ2-7	-	TRBV10-3	TRBD2	CAISSREGSSYEQYF	TGTGCCATCAGTAGCAGGGAGGGGAGCTCCTACGAGCAGTACTTC
TRBJ2-4	-	TRBV5-1	-	CASSFAGFDIQYF	TGCGCCAGCAGCTTTGCAGGTTTCGACATTCAGTACTTC
TRBJ1-5	-	TRBV5-5	-	CASSLDRGGQPQHF	TGTGCCAGCAGCTTGGATAGGGGAGGCCAGCCCCAGCATTTT
TRBJ2-5	-	TRBV20-1	TRBD2	CSASSGGAYETQYF	TGCAGTGCTAGTAGCGGGGGGGCTTATGAGACCCAGTACTTC
TRBJ2-7	once	TRBV15	-	CATSRFQGGAYEQYF	TGTGCCACCAGCAGGTTTCAAGGGGGGGCCTACGAGCAGTACTTC
TRBJ2-7	-	TRBV4-2	TRBD2	CASSGSGVTEQYF	TGTGCCAGCAGCGGTAGCGGGGTCACCGAGCAGTACTTC
TRBJ2-3	-	TRBV5-1	-	CASSLRAQGLTDTQYF	TGCGCCAGCAGCCTCCGAGCGCAGGGGCTAACAGATACGCAGTATTTT
TRBJ1-6	-	TRBV7-2	TRBD1	CASSFWTGKNSPLHF	TGTGCCAGCAGCTTCTGGACAGGGAAAAATTCACCCCTCCACTTT
TRBJ2-1	-	TRBV19	TRBD2	CASSRKTQGLAGGLEQFF	TGTGCCAGTAGTAGAAAAACCCAGGGACTAGCGGGGGGCCTGGAGCAGTTCTTC
TRBJ1-1	-	TRBV5-4	-	CASSVRGGRNTEAFF	TGTGCCAGCAGCGTGAGGGGAGGTAGGAACACTGAAGCTTTCTTT
TRBJ2-2	once	TRBV5-1	TRBD2	CASILGGGSTGELFF	TGCGCCAGCATCCTCGGGGGAGGGAGCACCGGGGAGCTGTTTTTT
TRBJ1-4	-	TRBV4-3	-	CASSSKPGIYYEKLFF	TGCGCCAGCAGCTCGAAACCAGGGATTTATTATGAAAAACTGTTTTTT
TRBJ2-3	-	TRBV27	-	CASSPRGASTDTQYF	TGTGCCAGCAGTCCCCGGGGGGCCTCCACAGATACGCAGTATTTT
TRBJ1-3	-	TRBV4-2	-	CASRQAEGNTIYF	TGTGCCAGCAGGCAGGCAGAGGGAAACACCATATATTTT
TRBJ1-5	-	TRBV4-1	TRBD1	CASSQSQGASNQPQHF	TGCGCCAGCAGCCAAAGCCAGGGGGCCAGCAATCAGCCCCAGCATTTT
TRBJ2-3	-	TRBV27	-	CASNTRGDTQYF	TGTGCCAGCAACACCCGCGGAGATACGCAGTATTTT
TRBJ1-2	-	TRBV6-5	TRBD1	CASSYADRAGGYTF	TGTGCCAGCAGTTACGCGGACAGGGCGGGAGGCTACACCTTC
TRBJ1-2	-	TRBV5-4	-	CASSLARSNYGYTF	TGTGCCAGCAGCTTGGCCAGGTCTAACTATGGCTACACCTTC
TRBJ1-1	once	TRBV4-2	TRBD1	CASSQEGQGDTEAFF	TGTGCCAGCAGCCAAGAAGGACAGGGAGACACTGAAGCTTTCTTT